Listed below are T cell receptor beta chains from one sample, sequenced in a study of identical twins. TCRdb recomputed calls from the 5' RACE reads with MiXCR, one row per CDR3 protein. The profile covers about 460,000 distinct CDR3 sequences, with 11% to 15% appearing a single time and roughly 0.56% taken by the ten largest. The data were also submitted as part of a second study, on yellow fever vaccine responses in identical twins.

Sequenced: CD4+ T cells sorted from blood. These receptors came from a woman aged 18-29 years in good health. CDR3s include the opening cysteine and the closing phenylalanine or tryptophan. A D gene is named only where the DNA matches it firmly. Clone size is shown for a subset of rows, as once, few, many or a class of expanded clone.

>NA|NA|TRBJ2-2|TRBV7-9|14
CASAGQQNTGELFF
TGTGCCAGTGCGGGACAGCAGAACACCGGGGAGCTGTTTTTT
>NA|TRBD2|TRBJ2-1|TRBV29-1|15
CSVTPGLAGYNEQFF
TGCAGCGTAACTCCGGGACTAGCGGGATACAATGAGCAGTTCTTC
>few|TRBD2|TRBJ2-5|TRBV28|16
CASSPSRVIAGKTQYF
TGTGCCAGCAGTCCCTCCAGGGTGATAGCGGGGAAGACCCAGTACTTC
>many|TRBD1|TRBJ2-7|TRBV12-3/TRBV12-4|14
CASVRGRGLYEQYF
TGTGCCAGCGTTAGGGGCAGGGGGCTCTACGAGCAGTACTTC
>few|TRBD2|TRBJ2-1|TRBV5-6|16
CASSLRTSGGPREQFF
TGTGCCAGCAGCTTGAGGACTAGCGGGGGGCCCCGGGAGCAGTTCTTC
>few|NA|TRBJ2-5|TRBV21-1|15
CAPPMGVGASETQYF
TGTGCCCCCCCTATGGGTGTGGGAGCAAGTGAGACCCAGTACTTC
>NA|TRBD1|TRBJ1-1|TRBV5-1|15
CASSLRTGVGTEAFF
TGCGCCAGCAGCTTGCGGACAGGGGTAGGGACTGAAGCTTTCTTT
>NA|NA|TRBJ2-7|TRBV20-1|12
CSATGASYEQYF
TGCAGTGCCACCGGGGCCTCCTACGAGCAGTACTTC
>NA|NA|TRBJ2-7|TRBV5-1|14
CASSLQGFPYEQYF
TGCGCCAGCAGCTTGCAGGGGTTCCCCTACGAGCAGTACTTC
>NA|TRBD1|TRBJ2-5|TRBV2|14
CASTRDRGLETQYF
TGTGCCAGCACCAGGGACAGGGGGCTAGAGACCCAGTACTTC
>few|TRBD1|TRBJ2-5|TRBV7-9|14
CASSGTGGPETQYF
TGTGCCAGCAGCGGAACAGGGGGCCCGGAGACCCAGTACTTC
>NA|TRBD1|TRBJ1-4|TRBV11-1|15
CASSGAGTAFEKLFF
TGTGCCAGCAGCGGAGCCGGGACAGCGTTTGAAAAACTGTTTTTT
>NA|TRBD2|TRBJ2-5|TRBV20-1|13
CSAFQRGQETQYF
TGCAGTGCTTTCCAGCGGGGGCAAGAGACCCAGTACTTC
>NA|NA|TRBJ2-3|TRBV20-1|17
CSAGGVLRGAGTDTQYF
TGCAGTGCCGGAGGGGTTCTTCGGGGGGCGGGCACAGATACGCAGTATTTT
>few|NA|TRBJ2-3|TRBV18|14
CASSPIRNTDTQYF
TGTGCCAGCTCACCAATACGGAACACAGATACGCAGTATTTT
>few|TRBD2|TRBJ2-7|TRBV7-2|15
CASSLVEGLTHEQYF
TGTGCCAGCAGCTTAGTAGAGGGACTAACCCACGAGCAGTACTTC
>many|NA|TRBJ1-2|TRBV7-3|13
CASSLSKGGGYTF
TGTGCCAGCAGCTTATCGAAAGGCGGCGGCTACACCTTC
>NA|NA|TRBJ2-3|TRBV20-1|15
CSARRRGLRPDTQYF
TGCAGTGCTAGACGCCGGGGACTGAGGCCAGATACGCAGTATTTT
>NA|TRBD1|TRBJ2-3|TRBV19|13
CASWDRSTDTQYF
TGTGCCAGCTGGGACAGGAGCACAGATACGCAGTATTTT
>few|NA|TRBJ2-3|TRBV20-1|17
CSAQPGLKVSTSDTQYF
TGCAGTGCTCAGCCGGGCCTAAAAGTATCGACATCAGATACGCAGTATTTT
>few|TRBD2|TRBJ2-2|TRBV12-5|14
CASGLSGTWGELFF
TGTGCTAGTGGTTTAAGCGGGACCTGGGGGGAGCTGTTTTTT
>few|TRBD1|TRBJ2-2|TRBV20-1|14
CSAVQGARTGELFF
TGCAGTGCCGTTCAGGGGGCGCGTACCGGGGAGCTGTTTTTT
>many|NA|TRBJ1-1|TRBV12-3/TRBV12-4|11
CASRVGAEAFF
TGTGCCAGCAGGGTCGGGGCTGAAGCTTTCTTT
>few|NA|TRBJ2-7|TRBV6-5|15
CASSYSGLFSYEQYF
TGTGCCAGCAGTTATTCCGGACTTTTTTCCTACGAGCAGTACTTC
>NA|NA|TRBJ2-7|TRBV5-5|14
CASSSRGGSYEQYF
TGTGCCAGCAGCTCTCGGGGCGGGTCCTACGAGCAGTACTTC
>NA|NA|TRBJ2-2|TRBV5-1|16
CASSPTGLGNTGELFF
TGCGCCAGCAGCCCCACGGGACTGGGGAACACCGGGGAGCTGTTTTTT
>few|NA|TRBJ2-1|TRBV5-1|15
CASSLVTSHIDEQFF
TGCGCCAGCAGCTTGGTGACTAGTCATATTGATGAGCAGTTCTTC
>NA|TRBD1|TRBJ2-1|TRBV25-1|14
CASSERDRRNEQFF
TGTGCCAGCAGTGAACGGGACAGGCGAAATGAGCAGTTCTTC
>NA|TRBD2|TRBJ2-7|TRBV20-1|14
CSAYGLASSYEQYF
TGCAGTGCCTACGGACTAGCGTCGTCCTACGAGCAGTACTTC
>many|TRBD1|TRBJ1-5|TRBV27|15
CASSFNDRVGQPQHF
TGTGCCAGCAGTTTTAACGACAGGGTCGGCCAGCCCCAGCATTTT
>few|NA|TRBJ2-3|TRBV24-1|13
CATSSGASDTQYF
TGTGCCACCAGTTCAGGAGCCTCTGATACGCAGTATTTT
>NA|NA|TRBJ2-7|TRBV12-3/TRBV12-4|17
CASSSESKTGNINEQYF
TGTGCCAGCAGTTCCGAGTCCAAGACAGGTAACATCAACGAGCAGTACTTC
>NA|NA|TRBJ2-1|TRBV5-1|17
CASSPPQAADLGNEQFF
TGCGCCAGCAGCCCGCCGCAAGCGGCGGATCTGGGGAATGAGCAGTTCTTC
>many|NA|TRBJ2-7|TRBV4-1|14
CASSPPQGAGEQYF
TGCGCCAGCAGCCCCCCCCAAGGGGCGGGCGAGCAGTACTTC
>few|TRBD1|TRBJ1-2|TRBV24-1|16
CATSDGAGTGNYGYTF
TGTGCCACCAGTGATGGAGCCGGGACAGGGAACTATGGCTACACCTTC
>NA|TRBD2|TRBJ2-1|TRBV5-1|19
CASSPGGLAGGPTYNEQFF
TGCGCCAGCAGCCCTGGAGGATTAGCGGGGGGGCCGACATACAATGAGCAGTTCTTC
>NA|NA|TRBJ1-4|TRBV12-3/TRBV12-4|14
CASSRVISNEKLFF
TGTGCCAGCAGTCGGGTGATCTCCAATGAAAAACTGTTTTTT
>NA|NA|TRBJ2-5|TRBV20-1|12
CSARTQGETQYF
TGCAGTGCTAGGACCCAGGGGGAGACCCAGTACTTC
>NA|NA|TRBJ1-5|TRBV12-3/TRBV12-4|13
CASSPRQSQPQHF
TGTGCCAGCAGTCCTCGACAGTCCCAGCCCCAGCATTTT
>NA|NA|TRBJ2-3|TRBV9|13
CASGDSRGDTQYF
TGTGCCAGCGGGGACTCGCGGGGAGATACGCAGTATTTT
>many|NA|TRBJ2-5|TRBV6-5|15
CASSYPAGGGETQYF
TGTGCCAGCAGTTACCCCGCTGGGGGGGGCGAGACCCAGTACTTC
>many|TRBD2|TRBJ2-7|TRBV7-9|15
CASSFEIGGRAEQYF
TGTGCCAGCAGCTTTGAGATCGGCGGGAGGGCCGAGCAGTACTTC
>few|NA|TRBJ2-7|TRBV7-3|13
CASSLSGFDEQYF
TGTGCCAGCAGCTTATCAGGGTTCGACGAGCAGTACTTC
>NA|NA|TRBJ2-1|TRBV12-3/TRBV12-4|11
CASSLSSPLVF
TGTGCCAGCAGTTTATCGTCTCCTCTAGTCTTC
>NA|TRBD2|TRBJ2-7|TRBV4-2|22
CASSQDVSLFASGSPRNYEQYF
TGTGCCAGCAGCCAAGATGTTTCCCTTTTCGCTAGCGGGTCTCCTAGGAATTACGAGCAGTACTTC
>NA|NA|TRBJ1-6|TRBV18|14
CASSQGYSNSPLHF
TGTGCCAGCTCACAGGGGTACAGTAATTCACCCCTCCACTTT
>many|NA|TRBJ2-7|TRBV5-1|14
CASTPLSGSYEQYF
TGCGCCAGCACCCCCCTAAGTGGGAGCTACGAGCAGTACTTC
>NA|NA|TRBJ1-4|TRBV10-1|14
CASSKDSLGEKLFF
TGCGCCAGCAGTAAGGACAGCTTGGGTGAAAAACTGTTTTTT
>NA|NA|TRBJ2-3|TRBV4-3|15
CASSQSAAGADTQYF
TGCGCCAGCAGCCAATCTGCAGCGGGTGCAGATACGCAGTATTTT
>few|TRBD2|TRBJ2-3|TRBV19|17
CASSMPGLATTTDTQYF
TGTGCCAGTAGTATGCCGGGACTAGCCACGACGACGGATACGCAGTATTTT
>many|NA|TRBJ1-5|TRBV12-3/TRBV12-4|11
CASSLEQSLHF
TGTGCCAGCAGTTTAGAACAGAGCTTGCATTTT
>few|NA|TRBJ2-7|TRBV9|14
CASSVGGDLYEQYF
TGTGCCAGCAGCGTAGGAGGGGATCTCTACGAGCAGTACTTC
>NA|TRBD2|TRBJ2-3|TRBV20-1|14
CSANLAGGRDTQYF
TGCAGTGCAAACTTAGCGGGAGGGAGAGATACGCAGTATTTT